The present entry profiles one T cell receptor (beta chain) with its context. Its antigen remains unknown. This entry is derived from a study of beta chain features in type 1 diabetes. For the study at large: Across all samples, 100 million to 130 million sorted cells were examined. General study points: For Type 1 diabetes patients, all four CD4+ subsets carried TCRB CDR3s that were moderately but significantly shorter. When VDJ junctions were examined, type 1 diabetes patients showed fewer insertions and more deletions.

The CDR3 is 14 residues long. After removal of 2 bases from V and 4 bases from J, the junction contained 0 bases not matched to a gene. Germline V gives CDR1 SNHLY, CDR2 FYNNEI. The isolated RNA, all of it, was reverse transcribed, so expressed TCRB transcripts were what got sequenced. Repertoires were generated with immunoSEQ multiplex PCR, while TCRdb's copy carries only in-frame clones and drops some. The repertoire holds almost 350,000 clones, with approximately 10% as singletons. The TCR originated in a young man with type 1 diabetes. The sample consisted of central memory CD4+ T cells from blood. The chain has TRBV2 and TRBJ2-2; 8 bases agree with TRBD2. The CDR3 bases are TGTGCCAGCAGTGAAAGCGGGGGCACCGGGGAGCTGTTTTTT. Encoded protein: CASSESGGTGELFF.